These T cell receptor beta chains were read from a single sample in a study of CD8 T cells in ankylosing spondylitis. TCRdb re-derived calls from the 5' RACE reads in MiXCR, one entry per CDR3 protein. The table records about 420,000 distinct CDR3 sequences, around 20% of them present only once. Sequenced material: blood, either unsorted or a sorted T cell fraction (not recorded which). These receptors were taken from a male donor with ankylosing spondylitis. The CDR3 runs from the conserved cysteine through the conserved F or W. Fields, in order: J gene, V gene, D gene, clone size, CDR3 DNA, CDR3 protein. A D gene is named only where the DNA matches it firmly. Where a row states a size, it is once, few, many or the class of an expanded clone; other rows omit it.

j_gene: TRBJ2-5; v_gene: TRBV29-1; d_gene: NA; abundance: NA; CDR3nt: TGCAGCGGACTCCGGCAGAATCAAGAGACCCAGTACTTC; CDR3aa: CSGLRQNQETQYF
j_gene: TRBJ1-5; v_gene: TRBV28; d_gene: NA; abundance: NA; CDR3nt: TGTGCCAGCAAGGTCATGCTTAGCAATCAGCCCCAGCATTTT; CDR3aa: CASKVMLSNQPQHF
j_gene: TRBJ1-2; v_gene: TRBV5-1; d_gene: NA; abundance: few; CDR3nt: TGCGCCAGCAGCAACACAGGGACAAGCTATGGCTACACCTTC; CDR3aa: CASSNTGTSYGYTF
j_gene: TRBJ2-7; v_gene: TRBV20-1; d_gene: TRBD1; abundance: many; CDR3nt: TGCAGTGCCACGGGGACAGGGACCTACGAGCAGTACTTC; CDR3aa: CSATGTGTYEQYF
j_gene: TRBJ2-1; v_gene: TRBV11-1; d_gene: TRBD2; abundance: NA; CDR3nt: TGTGCCAGCAGCTTGGGACTAGCGGGAACTGAGCAGTTCTTC; CDR3aa: CASSLGLAGTEQFF
j_gene: TRBJ2-7; v_gene: TRBV20-1; d_gene: TRBD2; abundance: NA; CDR3nt: TGCAGTGCTCCGCTTTTTGGGACTAGCGCCGACGAGCAGTACTTC; CDR3aa: CSAPLFGTSADEQYF
j_gene: TRBJ2-7; v_gene: TRBV28; d_gene: NA; abundance: NA; CDR3nt: TGTGCCTCTCAGGCCCCCTACGAGCAGTACTTC; CDR3aa: CASQAPYEQYF
j_gene: TRBJ2-3; v_gene: TRBV29-1; d_gene: NA; abundance: many; CDR3nt: TGCAGCGTTGCTTTGGGAGATACGCAGTATTTT; CDR3aa: CSVALGDTQYF
j_gene: TRBJ1-5; v_gene: TRBV6-1; d_gene: TRBD1; abundance: NA; CDR3nt: TGTGCCAGCAACCCAGGGGGAGTCGGCAATCAGCCCCAGCATTTT; CDR3aa: CASNPGGVGNQPQHF
j_gene: TRBJ1-5; v_gene: TRBV27; d_gene: NA; abundance: NA; CDR3nt: TGTGCCAGCAGTTTAATCAGGGGACAGCCCCAGCATTTT; CDR3aa: CASSLIRGQPQHF
j_gene: TRBJ2-5; v_gene: TRBV4-2; d_gene: TRBD1; abundance: few; CDR3nt: TGTGCCAGCAGCCAAGTCACTGCCGGGACAGGCCAAGAGACCCAGTACTTC; CDR3aa: CASSQVTAGTGQETQYF
j_gene: TRBJ2-7; v_gene: TRBV11-1; d_gene: NA; abundance: NA; CDR3nt: TGTGCCAGCAGCCGCACTAGGGAGGAGCAGTACTTC; CDR3aa: CASSRTREEQYF
j_gene: TRBJ1-1; v_gene: TRBV7-9; d_gene: TRBD1; abundance: NA; CDR3nt: TGTGCCAGCAGCGGAAGGACAGGGGGGAACACTGAAGCTTTCTTT; CDR3aa: CASSGRTGGNTEAFF
j_gene: TRBJ2-7; v_gene: TRBV27; d_gene: NA; abundance: NA; CDR3nt: TGTGCCAGCAGTTTAAGGGGGAGTCCTCCCTCCTACGAGCAGTACTTC; CDR3aa: CASSLRGSPPSYEQYF
j_gene: TRBJ2-2; v_gene: TRBV9; d_gene: NA; abundance: NA; CDR3nt: TGTGCCAGCAGCGCTAAGGGAGCGGGCACCGGGGAGCTGTTTTTT; CDR3aa: CASSAKGAGTGELFF
j_gene: TRBJ2-1; v_gene: TRBV11-2; d_gene: TRBD2; abundance: NA; CDR3nt: TGTGCCAGCAGGGGACTAGCGGGACGGAGAAATGAGCAGTTCTTC; CDR3aa: CASRGLAGRRNEQFF
j_gene: TRBJ2-5; v_gene: TRBV5-1; d_gene: TRBD2; abundance: NA; CDR3nt: TGCGCCAGCAGCTTGGATAGCGGGAAAGAGACCCAGTACTTC; CDR3aa: CASSLDSGKETQYF
j_gene: TRBJ2-7; v_gene: TRBV4-2; d_gene: TRBD2; abundance: NA; CDR3nt: TGTGCCAGCAGCCCCTTTGCTAGCGGGGGGGCCTACGAGCAGTACTTC; CDR3aa: CASSPFASGGAYEQYF
j_gene: TRBJ2-2; v_gene: TRBV27; d_gene: NA; abundance: few; CDR3nt: TGTGCCAGCATCGGGCCGGGAATAACCGGGGAGCTGTTTTTT; CDR3aa: CASIGPGITGELFF
j_gene: TRBJ1-1; v_gene: TRBV3-1; d_gene: TRBD1; abundance: NA; CDR3nt: TGTGCCAGCAGCCTAATGGACAGGGGGAACACTGAAGCTTTCTTT; CDR3aa: CASSLMDRGNTEAFF
j_gene: TRBJ2-3; v_gene: TRBV5-1; d_gene: NA; abundance: many; CDR3nt: TGCGCCAGCAGCTTGGACCCAGGGAGCACAGATACGCAGTATTTT; CDR3aa: CASSLDPGSTDTQYF
j_gene: TRBJ2-2; v_gene: TRBV5-1; d_gene: NA; abundance: many; CDR3nt: TGCGCCAGCAGCTCTGGACTAAACACCGGGGAGCTGTTTTTT; CDR3aa: CASSSGLNTGELFF
j_gene: TRBJ1-1; v_gene: TRBV28; d_gene: NA; abundance: few; CDR3nt: TGTGCCAGCAGTTTTGGGTCACAGCTCACTGAAGCTTTCTTT; CDR3aa: CASSFGSQLTEAFF
j_gene: TRBJ2-1; v_gene: TRBV12-3/TRBV12-4; d_gene: NA; abundance: NA; CDR3nt: TGTGCCAGCAGTTTGAGCGAGGGCCGGGCAGGCGAGCAGTTCTTC; CDR3aa: CASSLSEGRAGEQFF
j_gene: TRBJ2-4; v_gene: TRBV12-3/TRBV12-4; d_gene: TRBD1; abundance: few; CDR3nt: TGTGCCAGCAGCCCCTCCGGACAGGGGTTAAATGTGGCCAAAAACATTCAGTACTTC; CDR3aa: CASSPSGQGLNVAKNIQYF
j_gene: TRBJ2-7; v_gene: TRBV7-4; d_gene: NA; abundance: NA; CDR3nt: TGTGCCAGCAGCTTATGGCCGTACGAGCAGTACTTC; CDR3aa: CASSLWPYEQYF
j_gene: TRBJ2-2; v_gene: TRBV2; d_gene: NA; abundance: NA; CDR3nt: TGTGCCAGCCGGCGAGGACCCGGGGAGCTGTTTTTT; CDR3aa: CASRRGPGELFF
j_gene: TRBJ2-1; v_gene: TRBV3-1; d_gene: NA; abundance: NA; CDR3nt: TGTGCCAGCAGCCAAAGCCATGAGCAGTTCTTC; CDR3aa: CASSQSHEQFF
j_gene: TRBJ2-7; v_gene: TRBV20-1; d_gene: TRBD2; abundance: few; CDR3nt: TGCAGTGCTGAAACGCGGGGACTAGCGGGAGCGGGGGAGCAGTACTTC; CDR3aa: CSAETRGLAGAGEQYF
j_gene: TRBJ2-3; v_gene: TRBV24-1; d_gene: TRBD2; abundance: NA; CDR3nt: TGTGCCACCAGTGCGGGGGGGCTGGTAACAGATACGCAGTATTTT; CDR3aa: CATSAGGLVTDTQYF
j_gene: TRBJ2-7; v_gene: TRBV5-1; d_gene: NA; abundance: NA; CDR3nt: TGCGCCAGCAGCTCAGGTCCAGGATCCTACGAGCAGTACTTC; CDR3aa: CASSSGPGSYEQYF
j_gene: TRBJ2-2; v_gene: TRBV19; d_gene: TRBD2; abundance: few; CDR3nt: TGTGCCAGTAGCACGACTAGCGGGAGGGGATCCGGGGAGCTGTTTTTT; CDR3aa: CASSTTSGRGSGELFF
j_gene: TRBJ2-7; v_gene: TRBV6-1; d_gene: TRBD2; abundance: NA; CDR3nt: TGTGCCAGCAGGCCGGGACTAGAGGTCTTCTACGAGCAGTACTTC; CDR3aa: CASRPGLEVFYEQYF
j_gene: TRBJ2-5; v_gene: TRBV5-1; d_gene: NA; abundance: NA; CDR3nt: TGCGCCAGCAACCCGTGGGGGACAGAGACCCAGTACTTC; CDR3aa: CASNPWGTETQYF
j_gene: TRBJ2-3; v_gene: TRBV20-1; d_gene: TRBD1; abundance: few; CDR3nt: TGCAGTGCCGCCCACAGGGGGCCCTATAATGGATCGCCAGATACGCAGTATTTT; CDR3aa: CSAAHRGPYNGSPDTQYF
j_gene: TRBJ2-7; v_gene: TRBV6-5; d_gene: NA; abundance: NA; CDR3nt: TGTGCCAGCAGTTACCGGGGAGGCCTCTACGAGCAGTACTTC; CDR3aa: CASSYRGGLYEQYF
j_gene: TRBJ1-3; v_gene: TRBV20-1; d_gene: NA; abundance: few; CDR3nt: TGCAGCGCCTCACCTTTTCTGGACGCTGGAAACACCATATATTTT; CDR3aa: CSASPFLDAGNTIYF
j_gene: TRBJ1-2; v_gene: TRBV20-1; d_gene: TRBD1; abundance: few; CDR3nt: TGCAGTGCACTGGACAGGCGTCACGGCTACACCTTC; CDR3aa: CSALDRRHGYTF
j_gene: TRBJ2-5; v_gene: TRBV19; d_gene: NA; abundance: few; CDR3nt: TGTGCCAGTAGTATAAGCAGAAGAGAGACCCAGTACTTC; CDR3aa: CASSISRRETQYF
j_gene: TRBJ2-1; v_gene: TRBV6-4; d_gene: TRBD2; abundance: NA; CDR3nt: TGTGCCAGCAGAGACAGACCGGGACTAGCGGAAACAAGCTCCTACAATGAGCAGTTCTTC; CDR3aa: CASRDRPGLAETSSYNEQFF